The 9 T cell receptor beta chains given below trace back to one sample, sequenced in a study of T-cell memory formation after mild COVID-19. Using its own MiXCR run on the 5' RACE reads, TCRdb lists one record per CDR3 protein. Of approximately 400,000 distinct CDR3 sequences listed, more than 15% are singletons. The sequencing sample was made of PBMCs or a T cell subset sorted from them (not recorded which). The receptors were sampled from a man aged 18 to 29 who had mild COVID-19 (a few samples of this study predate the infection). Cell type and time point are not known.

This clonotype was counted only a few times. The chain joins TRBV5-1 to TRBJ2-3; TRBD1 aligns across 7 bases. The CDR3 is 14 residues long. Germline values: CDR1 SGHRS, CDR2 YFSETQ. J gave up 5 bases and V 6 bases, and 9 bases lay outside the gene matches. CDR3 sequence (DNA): TGCGCCAGCACGCCCGACAGGGCGGGAGATACGCAGTATTTT. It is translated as CASTPDRAGDTQYF. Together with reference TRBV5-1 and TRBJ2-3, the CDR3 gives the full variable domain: KAGVTQTPRYLIKTRGQQVTLSCSPISGHRSVSWYQQTPGQGLQFLFEYFSETQRNKGNFPGRFSGRQFSNSRSEMNVSTLELGDSALYLCASTPDRAGDTQYFGPGTRLTVL.

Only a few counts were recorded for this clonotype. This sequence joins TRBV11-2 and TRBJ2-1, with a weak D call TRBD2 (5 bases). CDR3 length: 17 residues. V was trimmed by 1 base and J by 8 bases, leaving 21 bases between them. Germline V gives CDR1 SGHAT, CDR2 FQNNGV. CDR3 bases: TGTGCCAGCAGCTTAGTTTGGGTACCCGGGATCAAGGATGAGCAGTTCTTC. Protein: CASSLVWVPGIKDEQFF.

The CDR3 sequence: CASSQSRGGTVSNEKLFF. CDR3 nucleotide sequence: TGCGCCAGCAGTCAATCTCGAGGGGGGACCGTGTCTAATGAAAAACTGTTTTTT. The chain couples TRBV23-1 to TRBJ1-4; maybe TRBD1 (6 bases). TRBV23-1 is designated an ORF whose function remains uncertain. The V end lost 0 bases, the J end lost 3 bases, and 17 bases lay between the germline ends. The CDR3 contains 18 residues.

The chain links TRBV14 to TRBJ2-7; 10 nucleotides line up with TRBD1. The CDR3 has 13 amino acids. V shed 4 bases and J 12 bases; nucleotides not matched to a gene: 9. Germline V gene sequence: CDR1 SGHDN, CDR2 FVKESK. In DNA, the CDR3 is TGTGCCAGCAGCCTAGACGGGACAGGGGTCCCGTACGTC. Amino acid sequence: CASSLDGTGVPYV.

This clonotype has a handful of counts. This CDR3 reads CASSSGTPVGTQYF. DNA of the CDR3: TGTGCCAGCAGTTCCGGGACCCCCGTCGGGACGCAGTATTTT. This chain connects TRBV6-2 or TRBV6-3 to TRBJ2-3; D tentatively reads TRBD1 or TRBD2 (5 bases each). The V gene lost 4 bases and the J gene lost 9 bases, with 17 bases spanning the gap. This CDR3 region has 14 residues. CDR1 is MNHEY and CDR2 is SVGEGT in the germline V gene.

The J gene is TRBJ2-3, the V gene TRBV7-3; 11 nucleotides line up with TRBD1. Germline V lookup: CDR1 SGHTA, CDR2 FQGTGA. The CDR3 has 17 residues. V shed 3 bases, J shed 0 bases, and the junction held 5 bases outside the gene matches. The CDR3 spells CASSLGQGVWSTDTQYF. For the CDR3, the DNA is TGTGCCAGCAGCTTGGGACAGGGGGTTTGGAGCACAGATACGCAGTATTTT.

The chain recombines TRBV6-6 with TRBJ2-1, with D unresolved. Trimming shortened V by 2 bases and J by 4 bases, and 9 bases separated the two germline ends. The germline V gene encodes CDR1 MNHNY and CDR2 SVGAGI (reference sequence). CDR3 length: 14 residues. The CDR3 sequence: CASSYVVEYNEQFF. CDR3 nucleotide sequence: TGTGCCAGCAGTTACGTCGTAGAGTACAATGAGCAGTTCTTC.

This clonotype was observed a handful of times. The DNA of the CDR3 is TGTGCCAGCAGCCCCCATCCAAACGGGGACACTGAAGCTTTCTTT. Protein sequence: CASSPHPNGDTEAFF. This chain uses TRBV7-3 with TRBJ1-1; no clear D. This CDR3 has 15 amino acids. V lost 5 bases to trimming and J lost 3 bases, with 16 bases between them. Germline V gene data show CDR1 as SGHTA and CDR2 as FQGTGA. Based on the CDR3 plus reference TRBV7-3 and TRBJ1-1, the full variable domain is GAGVSQTPSNKVTEKGKYVELRCDPISGHTALYWYRQSLGQGPEFLIYFQGTGAADDSGLPNDRFFAVRPEGSVSTLKIQRTERGDSAVYLCASSPHPNGDTEAFFGQGTRLTVV.

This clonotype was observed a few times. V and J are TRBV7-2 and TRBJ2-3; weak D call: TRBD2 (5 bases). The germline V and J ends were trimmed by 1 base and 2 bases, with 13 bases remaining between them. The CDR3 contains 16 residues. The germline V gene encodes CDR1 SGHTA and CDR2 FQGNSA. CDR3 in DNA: TGTGCCAGCAGCTTAGAACTAGGATGGGTCACAGATACGCAGTATTTT. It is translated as CASSLELGWVTDTQYF.